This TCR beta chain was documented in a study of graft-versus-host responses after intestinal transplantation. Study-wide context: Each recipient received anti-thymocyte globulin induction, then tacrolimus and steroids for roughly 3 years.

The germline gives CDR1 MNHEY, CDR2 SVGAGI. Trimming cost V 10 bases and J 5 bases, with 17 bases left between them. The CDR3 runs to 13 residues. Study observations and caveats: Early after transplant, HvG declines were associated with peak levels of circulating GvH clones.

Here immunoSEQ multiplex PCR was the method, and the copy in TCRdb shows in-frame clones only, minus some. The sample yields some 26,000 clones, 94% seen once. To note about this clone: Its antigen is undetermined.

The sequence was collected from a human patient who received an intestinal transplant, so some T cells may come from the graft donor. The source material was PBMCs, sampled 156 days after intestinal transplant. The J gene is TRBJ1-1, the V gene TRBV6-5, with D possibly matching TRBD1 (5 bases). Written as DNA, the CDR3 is TGTGCCACGTCGTCGGGGCAAGGGACTGAAGCTTTCTTT. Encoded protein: CATSSGQGTEAFF.